A selection of T cell receptor beta chains follows, all from one sample in a study of T cells in Graves' hyperthyroidism and ophthalmopathy. One entry per CDR3 protein, called by TCRdb with MiXCR from the multiplex PCR reads. This sample carries a few hundred thousand distinct CDR3 sequences, 15% to 20% of them seen once, and the ten largest clones take 15% to 20%. Sequenced sample: blood. The receptors were gathered from a woman between 18 and 29 years old with Graves' ophthalmopathy. CDR3s include the opening cysteine and the closing phenylalanine or tryptophan. The D gene is left open where the match is weak. A row's size may be missing; if present it is once, few, many or a size class.

clone_size j_call d_call v_call cdr3_nt cdr3_aa
many TRBJ1-3 - TRBV28 TGTGCCAGCAGTTTGGGGCAGGGAGACACCATATATTTT CASSLGQGDTIYF
few TRBJ2-2 - TRBV2 TGTGCCAGCAAGAGGGTAGGGGCATCCACCGGGGAGCTGTTTTTT CASKRVGASTGELFF
few TRBJ2-7 - TRBV2 TGTGCCAGCAAGGGCGGCCAGACCTACGAGCAGTACTTC CASKGGQTYEQYF
few TRBJ2-3 - TRBV6-8 TGTGCCAGCAGTTACGAACCCGCAAGCACAGATACGCAGTATTTT CASSYEPASTDTQYF
- TRBJ2-3 - TRBV7-9 TGTGCCAGCAGCTTATCGGCTAGCACAGATACGCAGTATTTT CASSLSASTDTQYF
many TRBJ1-2 - TRBV28 TGTGCCAGCAGTACGGGTTCAAGGAACTATGGCTACACCTTC CASSTGSRNYGYTF
- TRBJ1-1 - TRBV29-1 TGCAGCGTTGATCTTCGGAACACTGAAGCTTTCTTT CSVDLRNTEAFF
few TRBJ1-1 - TRBV3-1 TGTGCCAGTGCCAGGGGCGCGAACACTGAAGCTTTCTTT CASARGANTEAFF
- TRBJ1-1 TRBD1 TRBV5-1 TGCGCCAGCAGCTTGGACAGGGGGGTCGCGAACACTGAAGCTTTCTTT CASSLDRGVANTEAFF
- TRBJ2-7 TRBD1 TRBV27 TGTGCCAGCCCTTCCAATCGGACAGGGGGGTCCTACGAGCAGTACTTC CASPSNRTGGSYEQYF
few TRBJ1-2 - TRBV5-8 TGTGCCAGCAGCTTGACCCCGGGGACCAATCTCCCCTCTGGCTACACCTTC CASSLTPGTNLPSGYTF
few TRBJ1-1 TRBD1 TRBV12-3/TRBV12-4 TGTGCCAGCAGTTTCGGACAGGGGGCTCAGGCTTTCTTT CASSFGQGAQAFF
few TRBJ1-1 - TRBV20-1 TGCAGTGCTAACCCTTGGGACGACACTGAAGCTTTCTTT CSANPWDDTEAFF
- TRBJ2-1 - TRBV28 TGTGCCAGCATCTCCGGTCACTACAATGAGCAGTTCTTC CASISGHYNEQFF
- TRBJ2-2 - TRBV20-1 TGCAGTGCTAGAGGCGGGGTAAACACCGGGGAGCTGTTTTTT CSARGGVNTGELFF
many TRBJ1-5 - TRBV28 TGTGCCAGCAGTTTGGAGGGCCCCAATCAGCCCCAGCATTTT CASSLEGPNQPQHF